The clone carrying this T cell receptor beta chain showed up just once. Its antigen is not known. This entry comes from a study of cytomegalovirus exposure and HLA in healthy donors. Study results and caveats: Later analysis identified a missense DCLRE1C variant that was linked to TCR beta V- and J-gene trimming. The study flagged fewer than 200 TCR beta chains as cytomegalovirus-associated.

Donors likely had unrecorded immune exposures despite being nominally healthy when sampled. The CDR3 consists of 16 residues. V was trimmed by 5 bases and J by 0 bases, leaving 14 bases between them. The germline CDR1 and CDR2 sequences are SGHTA and FQGNSA. 60 Vbeta and 13 Jbeta primers were used in PCR. This table comes from immunoSEQ multiplex PCR, and its TCRdb copy is limited to in-frame clones, with some not included. The table lists 150,000 to 200,000 clones, roughly 77% of them singletons. The chain couples TRBV7-2 to TRBJ1-3; D is perhaps TRBD1 (5 bases). The TCR comes from a male donor in good health and CMV-seronegative. The specimen was PBMCs. The CDR3 DNA follows: TGTGCCAGCAGCCCATGGACACTCTCCTCTGGAAACACCATATATTTT. Translation: CASSPWTLSSGNTIYF.